One and the same sample provided the 5 T cell receptor beta chains below, sequenced in a study of shared clonotypes between healthy human individuals. The protocol was immunoSEQ multiplex PCR, while the TCRdb copy is restricted to in-frame clones and leaves out a portion. In the table there are about 980,000 clones, approximately 80% of which are singletons. Sequences were obtained from memory CD4+ T cells sorted from blood. Subset given: CD45RA-negative fraction. The receptors were sampled from a man between 18 and 35 years old in good health.

The chain combines TRBV12-5 with TRBJ1-5; perhaps TRBD1 as D (6 bases). CDR1 LGHNT and CDR2 FRNRAP come from the germline V gene. The CDR3 totals 14 residues. Trimming left V 7 bases short and J 4 bases short, with 14 bases between. This CDR3 reads CASAEDRTNQPQHF. The CDR3 region has the DNA TGTGCTAGTGCCGAGGACAGAACTAATCAGCCCCAGCATTTT.

The gene calls are TRBV5-4 and TRBJ2-1, with 8 bases fitting TRBD2. Per germline, CDR1 SGHNT and CDR2 YYREEE (reference sequence). CDR3 length: 15 amino acids. V lost 4 bases to trimming and J lost 7 bases; unmatched junction nucleotides: 10. DNA for the CDR3: TGTGCCAGCAGCCGGGAGGGCAGTTTGGGAAATGAGCAGTTCTTC. Its protein is CASSREGSLGNEQFF.

The rearrangement links TRBV29-1 to TRBJ1-1; 8 positions agree with TRBD1. Germline CDR1 and CDR2: SQVTM and ANQGSEA. The CDR3 runs to 13 residues. Trimming took 3 bases from V and 6 from J; bases not matched to a gene: 6. DNA for the CDR3: TGCAGCGTTGATGGAACAGGGGGGGCTGAAGCTTTCTTT. The encoded protein is CSVDGTGGAEAFF.

This clone was found a few times. The sample holds other DNA sequences that translate to the same CDR3. The chain links TRBV19 to TRBJ1-5, with 7 nucleotides matching TRBD1. The junction had 1 base not matched to a gene; V was cut back by 2 bases and J by 6 bases. This CDR3 has 13 residues. Germline V gene sequence: CDR1 LNHDA, CDR2 SQIVND (reference sequence). The CDR3 sequence: CASSIQGGQPQHF. In DNA form, the CDR3 reads TGTGCCAGTAGTATACAGGGGGGTCAGCCCCAGCATTTT.

The V gene is TRBV7-2, the J gene TRBJ2-5, with 10 positions matching TRBD1. J was trimmed by 4 bases and V by 3 bases; bases with no gene match: 8. This CDR3 contains 16 residues. Germline values: CDR1 SGHTA, CDR2 FQGNSA. The CDR3, as DNA: TGTGCCAGCAGCTTGCAGACAGGGGGCTTCGGAGAGACCCAGTACTTC. Amino acids: CASSLQTGGFGETQYF.